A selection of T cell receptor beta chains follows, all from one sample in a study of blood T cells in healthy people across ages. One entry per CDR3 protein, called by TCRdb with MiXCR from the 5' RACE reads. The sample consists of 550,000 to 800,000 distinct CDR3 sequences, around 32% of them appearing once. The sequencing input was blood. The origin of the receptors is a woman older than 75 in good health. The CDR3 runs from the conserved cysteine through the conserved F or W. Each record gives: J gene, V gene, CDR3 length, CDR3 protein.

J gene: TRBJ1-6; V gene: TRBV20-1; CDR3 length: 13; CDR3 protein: CSARRDMDSPLHF
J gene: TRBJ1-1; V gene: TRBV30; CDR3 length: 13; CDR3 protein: CAWSASRGTEAFF
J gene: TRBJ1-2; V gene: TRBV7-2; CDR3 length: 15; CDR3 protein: CASSKQGQGIYGYTF
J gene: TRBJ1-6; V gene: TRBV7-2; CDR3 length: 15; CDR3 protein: CASSLGVRAASPLHF
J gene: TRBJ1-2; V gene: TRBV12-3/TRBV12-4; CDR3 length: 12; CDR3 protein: CASKQGSYGYTF
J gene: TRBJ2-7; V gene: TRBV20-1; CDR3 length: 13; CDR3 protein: CSANSGGQDEQYF
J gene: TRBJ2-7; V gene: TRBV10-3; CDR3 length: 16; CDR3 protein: CAISESVGQGAYEQYF
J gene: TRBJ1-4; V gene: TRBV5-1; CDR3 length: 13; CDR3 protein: CASSSGDGEKLFF
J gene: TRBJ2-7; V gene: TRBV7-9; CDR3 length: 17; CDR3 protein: CASSPLLSGRALYEQYF
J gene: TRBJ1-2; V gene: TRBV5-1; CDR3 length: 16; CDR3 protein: CASSLALTPVNYGYTF
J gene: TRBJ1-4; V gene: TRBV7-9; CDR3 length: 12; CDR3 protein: CASGMARGKLFF